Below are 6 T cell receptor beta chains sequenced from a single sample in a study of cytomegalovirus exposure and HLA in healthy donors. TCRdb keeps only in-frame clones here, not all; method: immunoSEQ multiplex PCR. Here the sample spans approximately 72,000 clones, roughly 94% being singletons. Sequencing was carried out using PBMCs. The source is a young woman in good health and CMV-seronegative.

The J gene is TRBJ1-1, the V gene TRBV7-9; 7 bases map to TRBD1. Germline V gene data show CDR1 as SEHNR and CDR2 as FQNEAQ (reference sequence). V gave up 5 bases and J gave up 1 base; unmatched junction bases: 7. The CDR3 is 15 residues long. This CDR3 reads CASSLIDRANTEAFF. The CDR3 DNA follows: TGTGCCAGCAGCCTAATCGACAGGGCGAACACTGAAGCTTTCTTT.

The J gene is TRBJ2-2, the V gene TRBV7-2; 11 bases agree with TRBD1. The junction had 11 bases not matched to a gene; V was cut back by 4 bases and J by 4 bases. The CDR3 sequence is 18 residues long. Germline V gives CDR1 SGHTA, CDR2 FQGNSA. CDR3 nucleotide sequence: TGTGCCAGCAGCTCCTATATAACCGGGACAGGGGGCACCGGGGAGCTGTTTTTT. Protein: CASSSYITGTGGTGELFF.

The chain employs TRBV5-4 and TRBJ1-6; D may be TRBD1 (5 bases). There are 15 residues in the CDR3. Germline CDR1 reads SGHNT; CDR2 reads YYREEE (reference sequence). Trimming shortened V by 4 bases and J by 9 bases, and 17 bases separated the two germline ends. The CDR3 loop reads CASSESGTLGSPLHF. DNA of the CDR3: TGTGCCAGCAGCGAAAGTGGGACTCTGGGTTCACCCCTCCACTTT.

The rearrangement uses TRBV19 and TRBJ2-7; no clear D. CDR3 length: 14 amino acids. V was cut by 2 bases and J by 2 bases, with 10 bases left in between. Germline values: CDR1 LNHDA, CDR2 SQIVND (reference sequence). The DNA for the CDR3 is TGTGCCAGTAGTATATCGGTAGGAGCCTACGAGCAGTACTTC. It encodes CASSISVGAYEQYF.

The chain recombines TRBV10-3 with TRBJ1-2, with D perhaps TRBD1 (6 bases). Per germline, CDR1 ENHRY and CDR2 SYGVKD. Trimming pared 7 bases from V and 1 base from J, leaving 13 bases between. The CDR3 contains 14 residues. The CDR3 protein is CAINNPDSNYGYTF. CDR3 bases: TGTGCCATCAACAACCCGGACAGTAACTATGGCTACACCTTC.

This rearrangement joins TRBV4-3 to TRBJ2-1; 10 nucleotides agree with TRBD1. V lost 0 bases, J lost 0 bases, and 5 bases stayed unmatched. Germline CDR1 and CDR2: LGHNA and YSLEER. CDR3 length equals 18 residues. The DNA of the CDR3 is TGCGCCAGCAGCCAAGATCAGTGGACAGGGGGCTCCTACAATGAGCAGTTCTTC. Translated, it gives CASSQDQWTGGSYNEQFF.